This T cell receptor beta chain was observed in a study of blood T cell repertoires in COVID-19. This clone came up once. The authors' processing: By means of reference gene primer amplification, nucleated cell counts were estimated. Method: immunoSEQ multiplex PCR; TCRdb's copy keeps in-frame clones and lacks some. The V and J calls and clone size are taken from that table; D and trimming were inferred from the DNA. The sample shows some 400,000 clones, roughly 77% of them seen only once. V was pared by 3 bases and J by 7 bases, with 13 bases between. This CDR3 contains 15 residues. The V gene's germline CDR1 is MGHDK and CDR2 SYGVNS.

This TCR was recovered from a human donor with acute or convalescent COVID-19. The donor label of this sample is uncertain. The sample comprised peripheral blood. The chain is built from TRBV25-1 and TRBJ1-6, with a possible D match to TRBD1 (5 bases). The chain's CDR3 is CASSETQGSNSPLHF. In DNA, the CDR3 is TGTGCCAGCAGTGAGACTCAGGGATCAAATTCACCCCTCCACTTT.